The text below deals with one T cell receptor beta chain. This sample is drawn from a study of blood T cell repertoires in COVID-19. Overall study context: Sites across the United States, Italy and Spain contributed samples from acute and convalescent COVID-19.

The germline V gene encodes CDR1 MNHEY and CDR2 SVGAGI. The CDR3 extends over 15 amino acids. V lost 0 bases and J 3 bases, leaving 11 bases between the germline ends. In the study's own analysis: Amplified reference gene primers provided the basis for estimating nucleated cell counts. The assay was immunoSEQ multiplex PCR, and TCRdb's table has in-frame clones only and misses some. D and trimming were read from the DNA, whereas the V and J calls and clone size are those reported in that table. The sample consists of around 170,000 clones, 80% of them appearing once. This chain joins TRBV6-5 and TRBJ1-1; D call uncertain. This clonotype originated in a man aged 70-80 years with active or convalescent COVID-19. The sample taken for sequencing was peripheral blood. CDR3 region: CASSYSIHQDTEAFF. CDR3 sequence (DNA): TGTGCCAGCAGTTACTCGATTCATCAGGACACTGAAGCTTTCTTT.